The 26 T cell receptor beta chains below come from one sample, sequenced in a study of T cell responses to AZD1222 COVID-19 vaccine. TCRdb keeps only in-frame clones here, not all; method: immunoSEQ multiplex PCR. This table has about 160,000 clones, roughly 90% appearing once. Source: peripheral blood, taken 28 days after the second AZD1222 dose. All receptors derive from an adult who received the AZD1222 COVID-19 vaccine.

J is TRBJ2-2 and V is TRBV30, with D unclear. CDR3 length equals 13 residues. Germline V gene data show CDR1 as GTSNPN and CDR2 as SVGIG (reference sequence). The germline V and J ends were trimmed by 0 bases and 7 bases, with 9 bases remaining between them. In DNA form, the CDR3 reads TGTGCCTGGAGTGTAAACAGCGACGGGGAGCTGTTTTTT. Translated, it gives CAWSVNSDGELFF.

The chain joins TRBV3-1 (or the pseudogene TRBV3-2) to TRBJ2-3; 10 positions agree with TRBD2. There are 17 residues in the CDR3. Looked up from germline, CDR1 is LGHDT and CDR2 is YNNKEL (reference sequence). Trimming removed 0 bases from V and 2 bases from J; junction bases left unmatched: 5. The CDR3 protein is CASSQEGLATSTDTQYF. The CDR3 nucleotides are TGTGCCAGCAGCCAAGAGGGACTAGCGACATCCACAGATACGCAGTATTTT.

This rearrangement joins TRBV24-1 to TRBJ2-5; a possible D gene is TRBD1 (5 bases). Germline CDR1 is KGHDR and CDR2 is SFDVKD. CDR3 size: 14 residues. V was clipped by 4 bases and J by 4 bases, with 12 bases between them. CDR3 amino acids: CATSEAGYRETQYF. The CDR3 DNA sequence: TGTGCCACCAGTGAGGCAGGGTATCGAGAGACCCAGTACTTC.

The V call is TRBV12-3 or TRBV12-4, the J call TRBJ2-2, with D tentatively TRBD1 (6 bases). This CDR3 region has 13 residues. V was pared by 5 bases and J by 6 bases, with 10 bases between. Here the CDR3 DNA reads TGTGCCAGCAGTAGAGGACAGCCCGGGGAGCTGTTTTTT. Its protein product is CASSRGQPGELFF.

The rearrangement uses TRBV4-1 and TRBJ2-7, with TRBD2 as a possible D gene (6 bases). This CDR3 contains 15 residues. Germline V gene sequence: CDR1 MGHRA, CDR2 YSYEKL. V lost 3 bases and J lost 2, with 14 bases in between. CDR3: CASSQAGLSTYEQYF. In DNA form, the CDR3 reads TGCGCCAGCAGCCAGGCGGGACTGTCAACCTACGAGCAGTACTTC.

This rearrangement joins TRBV5-1 to TRBJ2-7; TRBD2 agrees at 7 bases. This CDR3 spans 15 amino acids. V lost 4 bases and J lost 3; bases outside the gene matches: 10. The germline V gene encodes CDR1 SGHRS and CDR2 YFSETQ. CDR3: CASSGTPASGYEQYF. For the CDR3, the DNA is TGCGCCAGCAGCGGGACCCCTGCTAGCGGCTACGAGCAGTACTTC.

The chain combines TRBV3-1 (or the pseudogene TRBV3-2) with TRBJ1-4; TRBD1 matches 10 bases. With V trimmed by 4 bases and J by 4 bases, 6 bases remained unmatched. The CDR3 runs 16 residues. Germline CDR1 is LGHDT and CDR2 is YNNKEL (reference sequence). CDR3 sequence (DNA): TGTGCCAGCAGCCTCCGGGACAGGGGAAATAATGAAAAACTGTTTTTT. Encoded protein: CASSLRDRGNNEKLFF.

The count of this clone is one. The chain recombines TRBV7-8 with TRBJ1-3, with TRBD1 matching 11 bases. This CDR3 has 17 amino acids. The ends lost 4 bases at V and 3 bases at J; junction bases unmatched: 8. Germline CDR1 is SGHVS and CDR2 is FQNEAQ. The CDR3, as DNA: TGTGCCAGCAGCTCACGGACAGGGGGCTCTCTTGGAAACACCATATATTTT. Its protein is CASSSRTGGSLGNTIYF.

This clone was detected a few times. The rearrangement uses TRBV15 and TRBJ1-5; D not resolved. This CDR3 has 15 amino acids. CDR1 is LNHNV and CDR2 is YYDKDF in the germline V gene (reference sequence). V lost 7 bases and J lost 0, with 13 bases in between. This CDR3 reads CATTTTSDSNQPQHF. In DNA, the CDR3 is TGTGCCACCACAACGACATCCGATAGCAATCAGCCCCAGCATTTT.

The chain has TRBV23-1 and TRBJ2-1; D is possibly TRBD2 (7 bases). TRBV23-1 is noted as an ORF with a role that remains uncertain. Trimming pared 6 bases from V and 0 bases from J, leaving 15 bases between. The CDR3 is made up of 16 amino acids. CDR3 loop: CASSPKGGFSYNEQFF. The CDR3 nucleotides are TGCGCCAGCAGCCCTAAGGGGGGGTTCTCCTACAATGAGCAGTTCTTC.

The chain uses TRBV9 and TRBJ1-1, with 9 bases fitting TRBD1. Trimming removed 3 bases from V and 7 bases from J; junction bases left unmatched: 13. The CDR3 is 16 residues long. Germline values: CDR1 SGDLS, CDR2 YYNGEE. The CDR3 nucleotides are TGTGCCAGCAGCGCCGGGACAGGGTTGGGGAGAGGTGAAGCTTTCTTT. This gives the protein CASSAGTGLGRGEAFF.

This sequence joins TRBV24-1 and TRBJ1-5; D call uncertain. The CDR3 covers 13 residues. V was shortened by 4 bases and J by 6 bases, with 9 bases between the two germline ends. Germline V lookup: CDR1 KGHDR, CDR2 SFDVKD. The CDR3 here is CATSDTGVQPQHF. The CDR3 DNA is TGTGCCACCAGTGACACTGGCGTTCAGCCCCAGCATTTT.

This clone has more than one count but fewer than ten. At the DNA level, this CDR3 is encoded by other sequences in the same sample as well. The chain uses TRBV5-1 and TRBJ2-7, with TRBD2 matching 13 bases. V was clipped by 4 bases and J by 3 bases; unmatched bases: 4. Germline V gene sequence: CDR1 SGHRS, CDR2 YFSETQ. CDR3 size: 15 residues. The CDR3 coding sequence is TGCGCCAGCAGCCCCGGGACTAGCGGGGTCTACGAGCAGTACTTC. Translation: CASSPGTSGVYEQYF.

This clone has just a few counts. The chain uses TRBV5-8 and TRBJ2-1; the match to TRBD1 covers 8 bases. CDR3 length: 15 residues. J was trimmed by 4 bases and V by 3 bases; bases with no gene match: 6. From germline, CDR1 is SGHTS and CDR2 YDEGEE. CDR3 bases: TGTGCCAGCAGCTCAGGACAGGGCCTTTACAATGAGCAGTTCTTC. This encodes CASSSGQGLYNEQFF. The full variable domain, with the rest looked up from reference TRBV5-8 and TRBJ2-1, is EAGVTQSPTHLIKTRGQQATLRCSPISGHTSVYWYQQALGLGLQFLLWYDEGEERNRGNFPPRFSGRQFPNYSSELNVNALELEDSALYLCASSSGQGLYNEQFFGPGTRLTVL.

The chain recombines TRBV5-4 with TRBJ2-7; tentatively, D is TRBD2 (6 bases). The CDR3 length is 12 residues. Germline V lookup: CDR1 SGHNT, CDR2 YYREEE (reference sequence). The V end lost 4 bases, the J end lost 2 bases, and 7 bases lay between the germline ends. Here the CDR3 reads CASSAGTYEQYF. Here the CDR3 DNA reads TGTGCCAGCAGCGCGGGGACCTACGAGCAGTACTTC.

The V call is TRBV6-5, the J call TRBJ1-5; D unclear. Trimming left V 3 bases short and J 3 bases short, with 12 bases between. CDR1 is MNHEY and CDR2 is SVGAGI in the germline V gene. The length of the CDR3 is 15 residues. CDR3 nucleotides: TGTGCCAGCAGTTATTCTGGGGATTTCAATCAGCCCCAGCATTTT. Protein product: CASSYSGDFNQPQHF.

The V gene is TRBV21-1, the J gene TRBJ2-4; TRBD2 was called by the table and not checked on the DNA. TRBV21-1 is tagged as a pseudogene. This CDR3 spans 15 amino acids. The CDR3, as DNA: TGTGCCAGCAGCGCCTTGCGCTTAGCCAAAAACATTCAGTACTTC. Protein sequence: CASSALRLAKNIQYF.

The rearrangement joins TRBV30 to TRBJ2-7; D ambiguous. The CDR3 runs 12 residues. V was cut by 7 bases and J by 4 bases, with 14 bases left in between. Germline V gene sequence: CDR1 GTSNPN, CDR2 SVGIG (reference sequence). As DNA, the CDR3 is TGTGCCTCTTCAGGAATTTGGTACGAGCAGTACTTC. It encodes CASSGIWYEQYF.

Remarks on this clone: This sample includes further DNA sequences coding for the same CDR3. V usage is TRBV12-3 or TRBV12-4 and J usage is TRBJ1-2; D gene ambiguous. Trimming took 1 base from V and 6 from J, leaving 6 bases between them. This CDR3 has 12 amino acids. This chain's CDR3 is CASSLGGNGYTF. CDR3 sequence (DNA): TGTGCCAGCAGTTTAGGAGGGAATGGCTACACCTTC.

The chain joins TRBV5-6 to TRBJ2-7; weak D call: TRBD2 (6 bases). Germline CDR1 is SGHDT and CDR2 is YYEEEE. The CDR3 contains 15 residues. Trimming took 2 bases from V and 4 from J, leaving 16 bases between them. Written as DNA, the CDR3 is TGTGCCAGCAGCTTTTGGAATGGGGGGATATACGAGCAGTACTTC. This encodes CASSFWNGGIYEQYF. The whole variable domain, filled in from reference TRBV5-6 and TRBJ2-7, reads DAGVTQSPTHLIKTRGQQVTLRCSPKSGHDTVSWYQQALGQGPQFIFQYYEEEERQRGNFPDRFSGHQFPNYSSELNVNALLLGDSALYLCASSFWNGGIYEQYFGPGTRLTVT.

The chain employs TRBV6-5 and TRBJ2-1; D is perhaps TRBD2 (6 bases). The CDR3 length is 15 residues. V was trimmed by 2 bases and J by 5 bases, leaving 13 bases between them. Germline-derived CDR1 and CDR2 are MNHEY and SVGAGI. The CDR3 region is CASSYLGSGDNEQFF. Written as DNA, the CDR3 is TGTGCCAGCAGTTACCTCGGTAGCGGCGACAATGAGCAGTTCTTC.

This clone showed up just once. The chain combines TRBV15 with TRBJ2-7; 10 nucleotides match TRBD2. The V gene end was trimmed by 1 base and the J gene end by 2 bases; junction bases not matched to a gene: 8. Germline V CDR1 and CDR2: LNHNV, YYDKDF (reference sequence). The CDR3 sequence is 17 residues long. The CDR3 DNA follows: TGTGCCACCAGCAGAGCTGTTCAAGCGGGAGGGCCCTACGAGCAGTACTTC. This encodes CATSRAVQAGGPYEQYF.

The chain carries TRBV27 and TRBJ1-6; 9 bases fit TRBD1. Trimming took 6 bases from V and 7 from J; bases not matched to a gene: 10. The CDR3 loop spans 16 amino acids. In germline, CDR1 is MNHEY, CDR2 SMNVEV (reference sequence). The CDR3 coding sequence is TGTGCCAGCAGCTCCCCCGGACAGGGGATGAATTCACCCCTCCACTTT. Residues: CASSSPGQGMNSPLHF.

CDR3 DNA: TGTGCCAGCAGTCCCTACAGGGGGTCTAATGAAAAACTGTTTTTT. Translation gives CASSPYRGSNEKLFF. The chain joins TRBV28 to TRBJ1-4, with 8 bases fitting TRBD1. The CDR3 has 15 residues. Germline CDR1 MDHEN, CDR2 SYDVKM. The trim removed 5 bases at V and 3 bases at J, leaving 5 bases unmatched.

This chain links TRBV12-2 with TRBJ1-4. TRBV12-2 is shown as a pseudogene. The CDR3 has 23 amino acids. The CDR3 sequence is CASRSLNGDGDPGRQSTNEKLFF. As DNA, the CDR3 is TGTGCAAGTCGCTCCCTAAACGGGGACGGGGACCCGGGACGCCAATCAACTAATGAAAAACTGTTTTTT.

This chain joins TRBV19 and TRBJ1-2; no firm D call. Germline CDR1 is LNHDA and CDR2 is SQIVND (reference sequence). The CDR3 loop spans 13 amino acids. Trimming stripped 7 bases from V and 0 bases from J, with 9 bases between. CDR3 sequence reads: CASTSDANYGYTF. Written as DNA, the CDR3 is TGTGCCAGTACGAGCGATGCTAACTATGGCTACACCTTC.